These 26 T cell receptor beta chains were all obtained from the same sample, sequenced in a study of cytomegalovirus exposure and HLA in healthy donors. Researchers ran the PCR with 60 Vbeta and 13 Jbeta primers. Only in-frame clones appear in the TCRdb table, and some are missing; sequencing was by immunoSEQ multiplex PCR. The sample shows 85,000 to 100,000 clones, more than 55% of them seen only once. Sequenced input: PBMCs. These TCRs come from a human donor in good health.

The rearrangement links TRBV27 to TRBJ1-1; 8 bases line up with TRBD1. J was trimmed by 5 bases and V by 5 bases; bases with no gene match: 4. Germline assignment: CDR1 MNHEY and CDR2 SMNVEV (reference sequence). This CDR3 has 13 amino acids. The CDR3 protein is CASSIRGRTEAFF. CDR3 bases: TGTGCCAGCAGTATCAGGGGGCGGACTGAAGCTTTCTTT.

This clone appeared a few times. The chain recombines TRBV11-2 with TRBJ2-7, with 7 bases lining up with TRBD2. This CDR3 is 13 amino acids long. The ends lost 3 bases at V and 6 bases at J; junction bases unmatched: 5. Germline lookup yields CDR1 SGHAT and CDR2 FQNNGV. CDR3 in amino acids: CASSLGGTGEQYF. The DNA of the CDR3 is TGTGCCAGCAGCTTGGGGGGGACGGGCGAGCAGTACTTC.

This clone was detected only a few times. This chain links TRBV4-2 with TRBJ2-7; 8 nucleotides line up with TRBD1. This CDR3 has 16 residues. CDR1 and CDR2 from the germline V gene are LGHNA and YNFKEQ. V was pared by 1 base and J by 3 bases, with 8 bases of the junction left unmatched. The CDR3 bases are TGTGCCAGCAGCCAAGGAGCGACAGGGGCAGGCTACGAGCAGTACTTC. Its translation: CASSQGATGAGYEQYF.

This chain connects TRBV4-3 to TRBJ2-7; D is unresolved. Looked up from germline, CDR1 is LGHNA and CDR2 is YSLEER. V gave up 0 bases and J gave up 1 base, with 10 bases separating them. There are 15 residues in the CDR3. DNA of the CDR3: TGCGCCAGCAGCCAAGATCGAGGAGAGTCCTACGAGCAGTACTTC. It yields the protein CASSQDRGESYEQYF.

This rearrangement joins TRBV7-2 to TRBJ2-5, with 10 bases matching TRBD2. The CDR3 has 19 residues. The germline V gene has CDR1 SGHTA and CDR2 FQGNSA. V trimming: 2 bases; J trimming: 3 bases; junction bases outside the gene matches: 15. The CDR3 sequence: CASSLLRRASGGPKETQYF. DNA of the CDR3: TGTGCCAGCAGCTTACTTAGGCGGGCTAGCGGGGGCCCGAAAGAGACCCAGTACTTC.

V usage is TRBV7-3 and J usage is TRBJ2-7; 9 nucleotides align to TRBD1. J lost 5 bases, V lost 4 bases, and 9 bases had no gene match. CDR1 is SGHTA and CDR2 is FQGTGA in the germline V gene. This CDR3 is 15 amino acids long. The CDR3 region has the DNA TGTGCCAGCAGCTCGACCCCGGACAGGGGCCACGAGCAGTACTTC. Amino acid sequence: CASSSTPDRGHEQYF.

The chain employs TRBV14 and TRBJ1-5, with 7 bases that match TRBD1. This CDR3 spans 15 amino acids. Germline V gives CDR1 SGHDN, CDR2 FVKESK. Losses at the gene ends were 6 bases for V and 4 bases for J; bases not matched to a gene: 9. CDR3 coding DNA: TGTGCCAGCAGACGGAAGAGGGGGCGGAATCAGCCCCAGCATTTT. Protein: CASRRKRGRNQPQHF.

This chain connects TRBV6-6 to TRBJ2-5, with 11 nucleotides matching TRBD2. Per germline, CDR1 MNHNY and CDR2 SVGAGI (reference sequence). With 5 bases clipped from V and 5 bases from J, the junction kept 10 bases outside the gene matches. The CDR3 sequence is 16 residues long. Here the CDR3 DNA reads TGTGCCAGCAGTCCCAACCCTAGCGGGGGGTGGGAGACCCAGTACTTC. This encodes CASSPNPSGGWETQYF.

This sequence joins TRBV5-1 and TRBJ1-2; 10 nucleotides match TRBD1. Germline V lookup: CDR1 SGHRS, CDR2 YFSETQ. The CDR3 length is 17 residues. Germline trimming cut 0 bases from V and 0 bases from J; bases unmatched to any gene: 5. In DNA form, the CDR3 reads TGCGCCAGCAGCTTGGACGGGACAGGGGATTCTAACTATGGCTACACCTTC. It is translated as CASSLDGTGDSNYGYTF.

This chain joins TRBV13 and TRBJ2-5, with TRBD2 matching over 9 bases. Germline V lookup: CDR1 PRHDT, CDR2 FYEKMQ (reference sequence). Trimming took 1 base from V and 5 from J; bases not matched to a gene: 11. This CDR3 has 17 residues. The CDR3 loop is CASSLVGRGGWQETQYF. CDR3 sequence (DNA): TGTGCCAGCAGCTTAGTAGGGCGGGGGGGCTGGCAGGAGACCCAGTACTTC.

The sample holds a few counts of this clone. V gene TRBV5-1 combines with J gene TRBJ2-2; D may be TRBD2 (5 bases). The CDR3 runs 16 residues. From germline, CDR1 is SGHRS and CDR2 YFSETQ. V was clipped by 2 bases and J by 0 bases, with 11 bases between them. The chain's CDR3 is CASSFRRVTNTGELFF. CDR3 nucleotides: TGCGCCAGCAGCTTTAGGCGGGTTACGAACACCGGGGAGCTGTTTTTT.

This chain joins TRBV7-3 and TRBJ2-1; 10 nucleotides align to TRBD2. Germline assignment: CDR1 SGHTA and CDR2 FQGTGA. Trimming took 5 bases from V and 2 from J; bases not matched to a gene: 6. CDR3 length: 16 amino acids. CDR3: CASSPIAGGPYNEQFF. The CDR3, as DNA: TGTGCCAGCAGCCCTATAGCGGGGGGCCCCTACAATGAGCAGTTCTTC. The whole variable domain, filled in from reference TRBV7-3 and TRBJ2-1, reads GAGVSQTPSNKVTEKGKYVELRCDPISGHTALYWYRQSLGQGPEFLIYFQGTGAADDSGLPNDRFFAVRPEGSVSTLKIQRTERGDSAVYLCASSPIAGGPYNEQFFGPGTRLTVL.

The chain is built from TRBV7-8 and TRBJ2-7; 11 bases are a match to TRBD2. CDR3 length: 15 amino acids. V dropped 5 bases and J dropped 2; count of bases not matched to a gene: 5. Germline CDR1 and CDR2: SGHVS and FQNEAQ. CDR3 region: CASSIGLAGAYEQYF. Written as DNA, the CDR3 is TGTGCCAGCAGCATCGGACTAGCGGGCGCCTACGAGCAGTACTTC.

This clone was recorded once. Compared with germline, one end of the junction differs, possibly owing to a read error. This sample also contains other DNA sequences that code for the same CDR3. The chain is built from TRBV6-5 and TRBJ2-7; 7 positions match TRBD2. The CDR3 sequence is 15 residues long. Germline CDR1 reads MNHEY; CDR2 reads SVGAGI. In nucleotides, the CDR3 is TGCGCCAGCAGTTACTCGTGGAGGGGAGGGGACGAGCAGTACTTC. Residues: CASSYSWRGGDEQYF.

The chain recombines TRBV11-3 with TRBJ2-1, with D maybe TRBD2 (6 bases). CDR3 length: 14 residues. In germline, CDR1 is SGHNT, CDR2 YENEEA. Trimming stripped 0 bases from V and 7 bases from J, with 10 bases between. DNA of the CDR3: TGTGCCAGCAGCTTAGAGTCGGGGAGGAATGAGCAGTTCTTC. This codes for CASSLESGRNEQFF.

This clone came up a few times. The chain joins TRBV5-6 to TRBJ2-3, with 8 bases that match TRBD2. The germline gives CDR1 SGHDT, CDR2 YYEEEE. The CDR3 loop spans 16 amino acids. Trimming took 1 base from V and 2 from J; bases not matched to a gene: 6. The CDR3 nucleotides are TGTGCCAGCAGCTTGCTCAGCGGGGGACTCACAGATACGCAGTATTTT. Protein sequence: CASSLLSGGLTDTQYF.

This clone was counted between two and nine times. The J gene is TRBJ2-2, the V gene TRBV2, with a possible D match to TRBD1 (7 bases). Germline V CDR1 and CDR2: SNHLY, FYNNEI. Trimming took off 7 bases at V and 6 bases at J, with 21 bases between the two ends. The CDR3 length is 16 residues. The CDR3, as DNA: TGTGCCAGCACGCCGGGACTTGGGACAGATCCCGGGGAGCTGTTTTTT. This sequence encodes CASTPGLGTDPGELFF.

The V call is TRBV7-9, the J call TRBJ1-1, with a weak D call TRBD1 (6 bases). Germline CDR1 reads SEHNR; CDR2 reads FQNEAQ (reference sequence). Between the trimmed V and J ends, which lost 5 bases and 7 bases, there was a span of 14 bases. The CDR3 has 13 amino acids. DNA for the CDR3: TGTGCCAGCAGCCCTTCTGGGGGCGGTGAAGCTTTCTTT. Its protein is CASSPSGGGEAFF.

This clone was detected a few times. The rearrangement joins TRBV18 to TRBJ2-1; D perhaps matches TRBD1 (5 bases). Germline CDR1 is KGHSH and CDR2 is LQKENI. The CDR3 extends over 16 amino acids. Trimming took off 1 base at V and 5 bases at J, with 15 bases between the two ends. CDR3 protein: CASSPQSPRQHNEQFF. CDR3 in DNA: TGTGCCAGCTCACCACAAAGCCCTCGACAGCACAATGAGCAGTTCTTC. Using reference TRBV18 and TRBJ2-1 for the parts outside the CDR3, the full variable domain is NAGVMQNPRHLVRRRGQEARLRCSPMKGHSHVYWYRQLPEEGLKFMVYLQKENIIDESGMPKERFSAEFPKEGPSILRIQQVVRGDSAAYFCASSPQSPRQHNEQFFGPGTRLTVL.

This chain uses TRBV27 with TRBJ2-2; 7 bases line up with TRBD1. The CDR3 has 17 amino acids. Germline V CDR1 and CDR2: MNHEY, SMNVEV (reference sequence). The V segment lost 6 bases and the J segment 4 bases; nucleotides outside the gene matches: 14. CDR3 amino acids: CASRTRQGRGTTGELFF. The CDR3 DNA is TGTGCCAGCAGAACGAGACAGGGAAGAGGAACCACCGGGGAGCTGTTTTTT.

This clone was seen more than once but under ten times. The rearrangement uses TRBV9 and TRBJ2-7; 9 positions agree with TRBD1. The ends lost 3 bases at V and 1 base at J; junction bases unmatched: 5. The CDR3 sequence is 15 residues long. Per germline, CDR1 SGDLS and CDR2 YYNGEE. The CDR3 spells CASSEGTGISYEQYF. The DNA for the CDR3 is TGTGCCAGCAGCGAGGGGACAGGGATTTCCTACGAGCAGTACTTC. The full variable domain, completed using reference TRBV9 and TRBJ2-7, is DSGVTQTPKHLITATGQRVTLRCSPRSGDLSVYWYQQSLDQGLQFLIQYYNGEERAKGNILERFSAQQFPDLHSELNLSSLELGDSALYFCASSEGTGISYEQYFGPGTRLTVT.

J is TRBJ1-6 and V is TRBV7-8, with 7 bases aligning to TRBD1. V was pared by 5 bases and J by 5 bases, with 6 bases of the junction left unmatched. There are 15 residues in the CDR3. Germline CDR1 is SGHVS and CDR2 is FQNEAQ. As DNA, the CDR3 is TGTGCCAGCAGCATCCGACAGGGCGATAATTCACCCCTCCACTTT. Amino acids: CASSIRQGDNSPLHF.

The rearrangement joins TRBV5-4 to TRBJ1-1, with a weak D call TRBD1 (5 bases). The germline V gene encodes CDR1 SGHNT and CDR2 YYREEE (reference sequence). Trimming stripped 3 bases from V and 3 bases from J, with 12 bases between. The CDR3 totals 14 residues. CDR3 nucleotide sequence: TGTGCCAGCAGCTCATTTTTCAGGGACACTGAAGCTTTCTTT. Amino acid sequence: CASSSFFRDTEAFF. Variable domain in full (rest from reference TRBV5-4 and TRBJ1-1): ETGVTQSPTHLIKTRGQQVTLRCSSQSGHNTVSWYQQALGQGPQFIFQYYREEENGRGNFPPRFSGLQFPNYSSELNVNALELDDSALYLCASSSFFRDTEAFFGQGTRLTVV.

The rearrangement joins TRBV9 to TRBJ2-1, with 9 bases matching TRBD2. Trimming cost V 2 bases and J 0 bases; bases outside gene matches: 3. CDR1 is SGDLS and CDR2 is YYNGEE in the germline V gene. The CDR3 runs to 16 residues. The CDR3 region has the DNA TGTGCCAGCAGCGTCCGGACTAGCGCCTCCTACAATGAGCAGTTCTTC. Amino acids: CASSVRTSASYNEQFF.

V is TRBV10-3 and J is TRBJ1-4, with D perhaps matching TRBD1 (5 bases). V was clipped by 3 bases and J by 15 bases, with 20 bases between them. CDR1 is ENHRY and CDR2 is SYGVKD in the germline V gene. CDR3 length: 14 residues. CDR3 protein: CAISDSRGPGEVFF. The CDR3, as DNA: TGTGCCATCAGTGATTCTCGGGGCCCGGGGGAGGTGTTTTTT.

Comment on this clone: Different DNA sequences within this sample yield the same CDR3. The V call is TRBV19, the J call TRBJ1-1; TRBD1 matches 9 bases. The V gene's germline CDR1 is LNHDA and CDR2 SQIVND (reference sequence). This CDR3 is 12 amino acids long. V lost 9 bases to trimming and J lost 5 bases; unmatched junction nucleotides: 4. CDR3: CASRTGETEAFF. The CDR3 bases are TGTGCCAGCCGGACAGGGGAAACTGAAGCTTTCTTT.